This T cell receptor beta chain is drawn from a study of control samples from healthy donors and cancer patients. V was cut by 0 bases and J by 3 bases, with 7 bases left in between. The CDR3 has 14 residues. Per germline, CDR1 SGHRS and CDR2 YFSETQ. Some clones are missing from TCRdb's copy, which holds only in-frame ones; the method was immunoSEQ multiplex PCR. Among about 31,000 clones listed, roughly 95% were seen once. The source is a man between 60 and 75 years old in good health. Material for sequencing was blood. The genes are TRBV5-1 and TRBJ1-5; D unresolved. The CDR3 region is CASSLGGINQPQHF. The CDR3 coding sequence is TGCGCCAGCAGCTTGGGCGGTATCAATCAGCCCCAGCATTTT.